This TCR beta chain originates from a study of CD8+ T cells in alopecia areata (dated by TCRdb to the late 2010s). In terms of the full investigation: The treated patients, all with moderate-to-severe alopecia areata, were enrolled in an open-label pilot trial of oral tofacitinib given at 5 to 10 mg twice daily. Tofacitinib was administered for 6 to 18 months, and 6 months of follow-up off drug were then conducted to assess delayed response and recurrence. In treated patients, disease severity was measured using the SALT score, which gives the percentage of scalp surface area affected. To study T cell clonal expansion in alopecia areata, the researchers applied high-throughput TCRbeta sequencing to both the C3H/HeJ mouse model and human patients. Scalp tissue and sorted CD4+ and CD8+ peripheral blood T cells from patchy and totalis/universalis alopecia areata patients and from healthy controls were covered by human TCRbeta sequencing. Biopsies were taken from tofacitinib-treated patients at baseline and again at 4 and 24 weeks into treatment, and several of those patients also had a later scalp biopsy. Clonality in the scalp was compared among normal scalp (n=4), patchy alopecia areata scalp (n=8), and alopecia totalis/universalis scalp (n=8). The RNA source kit depended on sample type: the PAXgene miRNA kit for fixed scalp, the miRNeasy kit for PBMCs, and the RNeasy kit for mouse skin. Amplification of TCRbeta CDR3 regions was done by immunoSEQ multiplex PCR using 35 Vbeta forward primers and 13 Jbeta reverse primers.

What the work shows at the level of the full study, not this receptor alone: Higher clonality and more expanded CD8+ clones were observed in lesional scalp than in normal scalp, particularly in alopecia totalis/universalis, a finding suggestive of antigenic drive. Many expanded lesional clones were found to persist in scalp and blood during tofacitinib treatment, and relapse after treatment cessation may be partly explained by this persistence. Unlike mouse skin, where gammadelta T cells dominate, normal human skin contains resident alphabeta T cells that get sequenced too, which complicates analysis of the scalp TCR repertoire. TCR sequences shared between patients were less clear than in mice, possibly partly because of HLA diversity in the patient population. Tofacitinib significantly decreased scalp clonality and the number of expanded CD8+ clones among the top 100 scalp clones. Because the treated cohort was small and had only one nonresponder, larger studies are needed to examine links between baseline CD8+ expansion and response.

The time point label of this sample denotes: around 4 weeks on oral tofacitinib. The sample's treatment or condition label, in plain terms: oral pan-JAK inhibitor, 5-10 mg twice daily. Peripheral blood and lesional scalp punch biopsies were obtained from patients with alopecia areata. PBMCs were separated by density centrifugation and stained for CD3, CD4 and CD8, after which CD4+ and CD8+ T cells were sorted on a FACSAria. Library prep was done by the immunoSEQ multiplex PCR assay. RNA was extracted from all samples and reverse transcribed into cDNA as template for TCR sequencing. First-strand cDNA was synthesized with SuperScript III using a 2:1 mix of oligo-dT and random hexamers. Amplification bias was assessed with a synthetic immune receptor repertoire, and residual bias was removed computationally. The original methods were these. Raw reads were preprocessed to remove errors, and CDR3 was defined by IMGT conventions from the conserved cysteine to phenylalanine. Clonality was computed by normalizing Shannon entropy by log2 of the number of productive unique TCRs and subtracting the result from 1. Whether scalp clones were CD4 or CD8 was inferred by matching scalp TCRbeta sequences against CD4 and CD8 repertoires sorted from blood. TCRdb provides this immuneACCESS table in a form limited to in-frame rearrangements. Some clones are lacking; in checked studies, under half of them reflect an unresolved V gene, and why the rest are absent is not known. For V, J and clone size, that table is used; D and trimming come from the DNA. The sample data list some 130,000 clones, and about 56% of these were observed just once. The top ten hold around a sixth of the sample.

Comments on this clone: What this receptor recognizes is not known. There are no base qualities to consult, and no much larger clone falls within one base.

The V and J ends are trimmed by 4 bases and 6 bases, leaving 10 bases between them. The CDR3 starts with the cysteine, ends with the phenylalanine, and has 12 residues. Only CDR3 DNA is held: 36 bases, read in frame from base 1. Taken from the germline V gene (reference sequence), the CDR1 and CDR2 loops are PRHDT and FYEKMQ. The receptor chain draws on TRBV13 and TRBJ2-7; a confident D gene designation cannot be given. This TCR was recovered from a human donor with alopecia areata. Material: CD8+ T cells sorted from blood, obtained at week 4, from a patient treated with tofacitinib. The DNA sequence is TGTGCCAGCAGCTCGCGACGGGCCGAGCAGTACTTC. This encodes CASSSRRAEQYF.